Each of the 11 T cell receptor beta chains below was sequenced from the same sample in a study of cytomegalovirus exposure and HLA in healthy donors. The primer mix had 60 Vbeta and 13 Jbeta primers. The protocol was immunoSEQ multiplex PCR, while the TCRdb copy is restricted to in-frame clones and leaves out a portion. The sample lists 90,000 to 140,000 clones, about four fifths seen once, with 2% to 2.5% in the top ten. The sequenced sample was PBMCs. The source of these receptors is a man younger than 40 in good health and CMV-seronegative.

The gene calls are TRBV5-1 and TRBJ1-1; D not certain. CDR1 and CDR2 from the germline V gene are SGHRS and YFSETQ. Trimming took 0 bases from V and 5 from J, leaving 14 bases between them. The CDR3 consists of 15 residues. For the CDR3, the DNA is TGCGCCAGCAGCTTGGGAGTTGATCCCGGGACTGAAGCTTTCTTT. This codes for CASSLGVDPGTEAFF.

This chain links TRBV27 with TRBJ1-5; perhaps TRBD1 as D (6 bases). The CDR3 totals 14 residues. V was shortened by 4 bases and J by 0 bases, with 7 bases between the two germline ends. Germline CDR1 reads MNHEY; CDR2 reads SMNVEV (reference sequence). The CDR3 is CASSSDSSNQPQHF. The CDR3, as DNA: TGTGCCAGCAGTTCGGACAGTAGCAATCAGCCCCAGCATTTT.

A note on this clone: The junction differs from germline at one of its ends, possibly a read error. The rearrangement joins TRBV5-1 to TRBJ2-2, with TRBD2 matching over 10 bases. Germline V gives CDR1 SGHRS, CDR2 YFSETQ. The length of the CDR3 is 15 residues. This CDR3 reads CARSLPAGGTGELFF. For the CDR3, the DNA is TGCGCCCGCAGCCTACCAGCGGGAGGGACCGGGGAGCTGTTTTTT.

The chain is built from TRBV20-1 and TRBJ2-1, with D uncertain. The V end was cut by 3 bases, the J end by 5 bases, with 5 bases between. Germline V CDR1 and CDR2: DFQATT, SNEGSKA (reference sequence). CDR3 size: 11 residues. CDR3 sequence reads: CSARRNNEQFF. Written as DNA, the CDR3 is TGCAGTGCTAGGAGGAACAATGAGCAGTTCTTC.

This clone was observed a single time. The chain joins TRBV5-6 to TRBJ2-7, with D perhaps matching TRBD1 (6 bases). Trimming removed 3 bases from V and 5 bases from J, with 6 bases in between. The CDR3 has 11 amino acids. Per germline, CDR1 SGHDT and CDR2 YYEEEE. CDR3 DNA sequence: TGTGCCAGCAGCTACAGGGACGAGCAGTACTTC. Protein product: CASSYRDEQYF.

CDR3: CASSVGAGGSLEAFF. CDR3 in DNA: TGTGCCAGCAGCGTAGGGGCAGGGGGCTCCCTTGAAGCTTTCTTT. The genes are TRBV9 and TRBJ1-1; 8 bases are shared with TRBD1. V was pared by 0 bases and J by 7 bases, with 8 bases of the junction left unmatched. The CDR3 spans 15 residues. Germline CDR1 is SGDLS and CDR2 is YYNGEE.

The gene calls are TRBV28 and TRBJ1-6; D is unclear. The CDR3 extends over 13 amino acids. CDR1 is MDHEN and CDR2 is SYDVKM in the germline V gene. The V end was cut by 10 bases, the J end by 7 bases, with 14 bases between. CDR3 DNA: TGTGCCATTAAGCCTGAAGTCAATTCACCCCTCCACTTT. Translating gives CAIKPEVNSPLHF.

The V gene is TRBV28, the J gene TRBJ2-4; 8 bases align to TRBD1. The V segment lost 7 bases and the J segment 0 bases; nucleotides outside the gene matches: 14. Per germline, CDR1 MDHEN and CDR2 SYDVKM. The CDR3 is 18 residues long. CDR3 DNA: TGTGCCAGCACACCAGGGGGCAACAGCGGACTAGCCAAAAACATTCAGTACTTC. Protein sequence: CASTPGGNSGLAKNIQYF.

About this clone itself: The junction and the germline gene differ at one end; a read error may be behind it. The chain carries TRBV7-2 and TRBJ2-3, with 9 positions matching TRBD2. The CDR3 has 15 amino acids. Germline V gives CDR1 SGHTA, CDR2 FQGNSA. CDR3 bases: TGTGCCAGCAGCGTAGCGGGAGCTAGCACAGATACGCAGTATTTT. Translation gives CASSVAGASTDTQYF.

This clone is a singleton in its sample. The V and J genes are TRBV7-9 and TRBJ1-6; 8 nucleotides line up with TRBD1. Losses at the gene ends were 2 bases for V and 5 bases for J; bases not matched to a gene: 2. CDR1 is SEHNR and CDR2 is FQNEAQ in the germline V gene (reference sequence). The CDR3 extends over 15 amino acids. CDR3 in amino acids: CASSLQQGDNSPLHF. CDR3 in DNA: TGTGCCAGCAGCTTACAACAGGGGGATAATTCACCCCTCCACTTT. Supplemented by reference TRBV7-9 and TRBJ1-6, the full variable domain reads DTGVSQNPRHKITKRGQNVTFRCDPISEHNRLYWYRQTLGQGPEFLTYFQNEAQLEKSRLLSDRFSAERPKGSFSTLEIQRTEQGDSAMYLCASSLQQGDNSPLHFGNGTRLTVT.

The DNA for the CDR3 is TGTGCCAGCAGTGAAGTCCCATCGAGGTGGAGCTCCTACGAGCAGTACTTC. Residues: CASSEVPSRWSSYEQYF. The V and J genes are TRBV6-1 and TRBJ2-7, with no clear D. The V and J ends lost 1 base and 0 bases respectively, with 16 bases between them. The CDR3 loop spans 17 amino acids. Germline lookup yields CDR1 MNHNS and CDR2 SASEGT.